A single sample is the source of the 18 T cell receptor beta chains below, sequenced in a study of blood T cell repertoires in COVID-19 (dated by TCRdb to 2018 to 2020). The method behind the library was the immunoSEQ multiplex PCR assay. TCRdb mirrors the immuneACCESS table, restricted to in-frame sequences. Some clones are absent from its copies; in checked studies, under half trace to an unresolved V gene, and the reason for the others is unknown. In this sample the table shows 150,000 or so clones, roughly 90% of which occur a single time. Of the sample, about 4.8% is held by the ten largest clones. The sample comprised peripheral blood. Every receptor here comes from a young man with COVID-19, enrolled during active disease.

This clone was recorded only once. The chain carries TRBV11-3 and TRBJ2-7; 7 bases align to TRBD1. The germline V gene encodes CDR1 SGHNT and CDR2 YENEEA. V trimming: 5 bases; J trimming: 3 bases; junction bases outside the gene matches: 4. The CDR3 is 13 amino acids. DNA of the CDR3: TGTGCCAGCAGCCAACAGGGGATCTACGAGCAGTACTTC. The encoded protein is CASSQQGIYEQYF.

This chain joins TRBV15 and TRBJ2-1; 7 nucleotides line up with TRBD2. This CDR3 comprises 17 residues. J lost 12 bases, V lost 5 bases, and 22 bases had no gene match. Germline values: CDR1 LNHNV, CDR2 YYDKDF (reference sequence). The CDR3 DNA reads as TGTGCCACCAGCCATTTTACCGGGACTTCGGCGGGGGATGGGCAGTTCTTC. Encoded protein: CATSHFTGTSAGDGQFF. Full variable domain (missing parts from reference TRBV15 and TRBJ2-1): DAMVIQNPRYQVTQFGKPVTLSCSQTLNHNVMYWYQQKSSQAPKLLFHYYDKDFNNEADTPDNFQSRRPNTSFCFLDIRSPGLGDTAMYLCATSHFTGTSAGDGQFFGPGTRLTVL.

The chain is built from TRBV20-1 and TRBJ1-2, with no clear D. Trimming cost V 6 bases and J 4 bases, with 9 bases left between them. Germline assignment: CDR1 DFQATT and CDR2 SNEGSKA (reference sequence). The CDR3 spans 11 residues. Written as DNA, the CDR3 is TGCAGTGCGCGGAGAATCTATGGCTACACCTTC. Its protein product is CSARRIYGYTF.

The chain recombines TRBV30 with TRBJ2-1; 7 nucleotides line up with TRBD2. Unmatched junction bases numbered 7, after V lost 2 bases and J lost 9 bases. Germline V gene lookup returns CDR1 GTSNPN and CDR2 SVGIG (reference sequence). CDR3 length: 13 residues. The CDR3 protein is CAWSSGGLSEQFF. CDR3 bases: TGTGCCTGGAGTTCGGGGGGATTGAGTGAGCAGTTCTTC.

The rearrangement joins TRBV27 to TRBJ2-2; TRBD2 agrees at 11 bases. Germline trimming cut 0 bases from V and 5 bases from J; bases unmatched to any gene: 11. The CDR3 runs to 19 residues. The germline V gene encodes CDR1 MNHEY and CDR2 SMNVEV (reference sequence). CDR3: CASSLSLVAGGPGTGELFF. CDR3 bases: TGTGCCAGCAGTTTATCGTTGGTAGCGGGAGGGCCTGGGACCGGGGAGCTGTTTTTT.

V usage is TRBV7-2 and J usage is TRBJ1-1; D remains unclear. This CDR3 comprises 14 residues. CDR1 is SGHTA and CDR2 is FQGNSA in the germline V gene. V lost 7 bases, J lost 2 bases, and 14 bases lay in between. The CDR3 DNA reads TGTGCCAGCACCGTCCTTATAGAAAACACTGAAGCTTTCTTT. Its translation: CASTVLIENTEAFF.

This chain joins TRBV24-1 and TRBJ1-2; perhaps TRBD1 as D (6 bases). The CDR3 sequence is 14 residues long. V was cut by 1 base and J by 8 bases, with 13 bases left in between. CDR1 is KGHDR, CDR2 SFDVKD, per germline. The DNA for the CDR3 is TGTGCCACCAGTGATTTACAGACAGGTGTGGGCTACACCTTC. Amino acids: CATSDLQTGVGYTF.

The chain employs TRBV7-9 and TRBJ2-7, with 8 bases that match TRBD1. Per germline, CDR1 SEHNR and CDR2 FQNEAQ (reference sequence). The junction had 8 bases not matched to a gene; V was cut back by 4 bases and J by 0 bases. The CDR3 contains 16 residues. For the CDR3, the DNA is TGTGCCAGCAGCTCCGCTACCGGGACAGGCTCCTACGAGCAGTACTTC. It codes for CASSSATGTGSYEQYF. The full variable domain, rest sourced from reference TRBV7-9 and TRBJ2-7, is DTGVSQNPRHKITKRGQNVTFRCDPISEHNRLYWYRQTLGQGPEFLTYFQNEAQLEKSRLLSDRFSAERPKGSFSTLEIQRTEQGDSAMYLCASSSATGTGSYEQYFGPGTRLTVT.

The CDR3 reads CASRRQGTNEKLFF. CDR3 DNA: TGTGCCAGCAGGCGACAGGGTACTAATGAAAAACTGTTTTTT. V is TRBV27 and J is TRBJ1-4; the match to TRBD1 covers 7 bases. The V and J ends lost 6 bases and 2 bases, in that order; junction bases with no gene match: 3. The CDR3 spans 14 residues. CDR1 and CDR2 from the germline V gene are MNHEY and SMNVEV (reference sequence).

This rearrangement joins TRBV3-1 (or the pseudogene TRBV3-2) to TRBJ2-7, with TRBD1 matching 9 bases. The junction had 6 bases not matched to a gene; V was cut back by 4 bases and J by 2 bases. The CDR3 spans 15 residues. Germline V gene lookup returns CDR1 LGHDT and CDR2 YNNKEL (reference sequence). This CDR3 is CASSRPGQGTYEQYF. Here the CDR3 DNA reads TGTGCCAGCAGCCGACCGGGACAGGGAACCTACGAGCAGTACTTC.

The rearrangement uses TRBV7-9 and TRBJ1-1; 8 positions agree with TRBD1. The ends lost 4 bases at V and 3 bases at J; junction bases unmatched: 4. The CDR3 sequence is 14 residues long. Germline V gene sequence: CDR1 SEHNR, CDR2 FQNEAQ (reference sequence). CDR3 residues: CASSSGQGYTEAFF. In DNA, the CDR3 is TGTGCCAGCAGCTCAGGACAGGGTTACACTGAAGCTTTCTTT.

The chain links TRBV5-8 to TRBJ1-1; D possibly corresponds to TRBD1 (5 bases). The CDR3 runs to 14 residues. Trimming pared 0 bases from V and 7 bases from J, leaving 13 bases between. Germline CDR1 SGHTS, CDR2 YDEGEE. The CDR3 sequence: CASSLDPPRVEAFF. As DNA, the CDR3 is TGTGCCAGCAGCTTGGATCCTCCCAGGGTTGAAGCTTTCTTT.

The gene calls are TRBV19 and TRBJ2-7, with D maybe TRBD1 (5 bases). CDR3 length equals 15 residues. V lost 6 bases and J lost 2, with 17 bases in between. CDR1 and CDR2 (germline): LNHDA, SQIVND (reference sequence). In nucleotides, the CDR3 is TGTGCCAGTAGAAAGACAGACTTCGAAACCTACGAGCAGTACTTC. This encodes CASRKTDFETYEQYF.

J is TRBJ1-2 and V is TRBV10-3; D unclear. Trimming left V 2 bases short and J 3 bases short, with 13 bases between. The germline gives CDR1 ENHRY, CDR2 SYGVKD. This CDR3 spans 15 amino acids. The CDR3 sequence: CAISEAGSGYYGYTF. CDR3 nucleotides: TGTGCCATCAGTGAGGCAGGATCCGGATACTATGGCTACACCTTC.

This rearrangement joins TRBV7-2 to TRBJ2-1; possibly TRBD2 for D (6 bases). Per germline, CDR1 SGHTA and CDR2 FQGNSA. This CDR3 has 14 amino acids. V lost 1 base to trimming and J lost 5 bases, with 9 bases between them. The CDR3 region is CASSLGGANNEQFF. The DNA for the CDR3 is TGTGCCAGCAGCTTAGGCGGGGCCAACAATGAGCAGTTCTTC.

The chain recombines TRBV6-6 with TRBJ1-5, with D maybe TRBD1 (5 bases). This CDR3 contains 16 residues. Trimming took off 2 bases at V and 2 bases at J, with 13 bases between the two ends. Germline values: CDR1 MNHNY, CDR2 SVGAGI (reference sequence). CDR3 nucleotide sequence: TGTGCCAGCAGTTACCCACCCACGGGGGGCAATCAGCCCCAGCATTTT. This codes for CASSYPPTGGNQPQHF.

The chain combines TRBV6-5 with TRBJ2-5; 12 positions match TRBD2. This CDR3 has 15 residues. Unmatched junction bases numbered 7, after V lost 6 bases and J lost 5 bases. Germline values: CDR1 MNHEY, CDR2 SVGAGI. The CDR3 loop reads CASSPLAGGLETQYF. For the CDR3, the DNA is TGTGCCAGCAGCCCCCTAGCGGGGGGGCTGGAGACCCAGTACTTC.

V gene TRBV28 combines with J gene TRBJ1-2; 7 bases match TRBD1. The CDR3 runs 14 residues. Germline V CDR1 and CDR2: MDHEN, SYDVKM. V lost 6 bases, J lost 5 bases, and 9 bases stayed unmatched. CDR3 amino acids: CASRGSGTEYGYTF. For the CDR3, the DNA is TGTGCCAGCAGGGGATCCGGGACAGAATATGGCTACACCTTC.